The 16 T cell receptor beta chains below all came from one sample that was sequenced in a study of OX40 agonist ivuxolimab in advanced cancers. Clones were read by immunoSEQ multiplex PCR, and TCRdb kept only the in-frame ones, dropping some. The table lists tens of thousands of clones, 75% to 90% of them singletons. The sequenced sample was CD4+ or CD8+ T cells sorted from blood, obtained in a trial of the OX40 agonist ivuxolimab. These TCRs come from an adult with an advanced solid tumor such as melanoma, head and neck, liver or kidney cancer.

The chain couples TRBV15 to TRBJ2-5, with 8 nucleotides matching TRBD2. This CDR3 is built from 16 residues. Losses at the gene ends were 2 bases for V and 4 bases for J; bases not matched to a gene: 9. Germline-derived CDR1 and CDR2 are LNHNV and YYDKDF (reference sequence). In DNA form, the CDR3 reads TGTGCCACCAGCAGATCGGCGGGAGGTTGGTCAGAGACCCAGTACTTC. This gives the protein CATSRSAGGWSETQYF.

J is TRBJ2-4 and V is TRBV7-2, with D perhaps matching TRBD1 or TRBD2 (5 bases each). CDR3 length equals 14 residues. With 5 bases removed from V and 9 bases from J, the gap between germline ends came to 17 bases. Per the germline V gene, CDR1 is SGHTA and CDR2 is FQGNSA. CDR3 bases: TGTGCCAGCAGCCCACAGTGGGGGTTAGCCATTCAGTACTTC. Protein: CASSPQWGLAIQYF.

This clone was counted once. This chain joins TRBV7-2 and TRBJ2-7, with TRBD2 matching over 9 bases. V gave up 1 base and J gave up 2 bases; unmatched junction bases: 3. The germline V gene has CDR1 SGHTA and CDR2 FQGNSA. CDR3 length: 15 amino acids. CDR3 bases: TGTGCCAGCAGCTTAGGGGTAGCGGGGGCCTACGAGCAGTACTTC. It encodes CASSLGVAGAYEQYF.

The chain carries TRBV7-2 and TRBJ2-7, with D perhaps assigned TRBD1 or TRBD2 (7 bases each). Trimming stripped 5 bases from V and 6 bases from J, with 17 bases between. CDR3 size: 14 residues. In germline, CDR1 is SGHTA, CDR2 FQGNSA. Here the CDR3 DNA reads TGTGCCAGCAGCCCAGGGGGGGTATCGCGCGAGCAGTACTTC. As protein: CASSPGGVSREQYF.

The table lists this clone with a count of one. This CDR3 reads CASSQVDGGVSYEQYF. In DNA form, the CDR3 reads TGTGCCAGCAGCCAAGTTGACGGGGGGGTCTCCTACGAGCAGTACTTC. The V gene is TRBV14, the J gene TRBJ2-7; 8 nucleotides match TRBD2. CDR1 is SGHDN and CDR2 is FVKESK in the germline V gene. The CDR3 covers 16 residues. V gave up 1 base and J gave up 0 bases; unmatched junction bases: 5.

This chain connects TRBV7-8 to TRBJ2-2, with 12 bases aligning to TRBD2. V trimming: 6 bases; J trimming: 5 bases; junction bases outside the gene matches: 16. Germline values: CDR1 SGHVS, CDR2 FQNEAQ. The CDR3 has 19 amino acids. The CDR3: CASRPPGLAGGRRTGELFF. The CDR3 DNA reads as TGTGCCAGCAGGCCCCCGGGGCTAGCGGGAGGGCGACGAACCGGGGAGCTGTTTTTT.

The chain employs TRBV2 and TRBJ2-1; D unresolved. Germline V lookup: CDR1 SNHLY, CDR2 FYNNEI. There are 13 residues in the CDR3. The V end lost 3 bases, the J end lost 5 bases, and 8 bases lay between the germline ends. CDR3 loop: CASSEVLDNEQFF. CDR3 coding DNA: TGTGCCAGCAGTGAGGTGTTAGACAATGAGCAGTTCTTC. The variable domain in full, completed from reference TRBV2 and TRBJ2-1, reads EPEVTQTPSHQVTQMGQEVILRCVPISNHLYFYWYRQILGQKVEFLVSFYNNEISEKSEIFDDQFSVERPDGSNFTLKIRSTKLEDSAMYFCASSEVLDNEQFFGPGTRLTVL.

This chain uses TRBV14 with TRBJ2-7; TRBD1 matches at 9 bases. The CDR3 extends over 17 amino acids. Germline values: CDR1 SGHDN, CDR2 FVKESK. J gave up 4 bases and V 3 bases, and 13 bases lay outside the gene matches. CDR3 nucleotides: TGTGCCAGCAGCCACGCTCGGGACAGGGCGACCGGTTACGAGCAGTACTTC. Amino acids: CASSHARDRATGYEQYF.

V is TRBV20-1 and J is TRBJ1-1; D possibly corresponds to TRBD1 (5 bases). The CDR3 is 11 residues long. The germline CDR1 and CDR2 sequences are DFQATT and SNEGSKA (reference sequence). Trimming took off 7 bases at V and 7 bases at J, with 13 bases between the two ends. The CDR3 here is CSVYRGSEAFF. CDR3 DNA sequence: TGCAGTGTGTATAGGGGAAGTGAAGCTTTCTTT.

This clone was seen more than once but under ten times. The chain uses TRBV19 and TRBJ2-1; a weak D match, TRBD2 (6 bases). Trimming took 1 base from V and 10 from J, leaving 11 bases between them. CDR3 length: 13 amino acids. Germline CDR1 reads LNHDA; CDR2 reads SQIVND (reference sequence). The CDR3 reads CASSIVPAGEQFF. As DNA, the CDR3 is TGTGCCAGTAGTATAGTACCGGCGGGAGAGCAGTTCTTC.

The CDR3 reads CASSKGGEQYF. CDR3 DNA: TGTGCCAGCAGCAAAGGTGGCGAGCAGTACTTC. The chain links TRBV21-1 to TRBJ2-7. TRBV21-1 has pseudogene status. This CDR3 spans 11 amino acids.

The chain uses TRBV5-5 and TRBJ2-7; 9 positions agree with TRBD1. Germline V CDR1 and CDR2: SGHKS, YYEKEE (reference sequence). J gave up 3 bases and V 4 bases, and 5 bases lay outside the gene matches. This CDR3 region has 14 residues. CDR3 region: CASSAPGQGYEQYF. CDR3 nucleotides: TGTGCCAGCAGCGCTCCGGGACAGGGCTACGAGCAGTACTTC.

The chain carries TRBV28 and TRBJ2-7; TRBD2 aligns across 8 bases. CDR3 length: 12 amino acids. Germline V gene lookup returns CDR1 MDHEN and CDR2 SYDVKM. The V gene end was trimmed by 10 bases and the J gene end by 5 bases; junction bases not matched to a gene: 7. CDR3 residues: CATGGGVHEQYF. In DNA form, the CDR3 reads TGTGCCACCGGGGGGGGAGTCCACGAGCAGTACTTC.

The chain has TRBV27 and TRBJ2-1, with TRBD1 matching 8 bases. The CDR3 loop spans 16 amino acids. V lost 8 bases, J lost 10 bases, and 19 bases stayed unmatched. Germline V gives CDR1 MNHEY, CDR2 SMNVEV (reference sequence). CDR3 region: CASRRSGGSPPVEQFF. The CDR3 bases are TGTGCCAGCCGCCGATCAGGGGGCTCCCCACCGGTCGAGCAGTTCTTC.

The gene calls are TRBV4-2 and TRBJ2-1, with D possibly being TRBD2 (5 bases). V was pared by 0 bases and J by 12 bases, with 12 bases between. The germline gives CDR1 LGHNA, CDR2 YNFKEQ. The CDR3 length is 13 residues. CDR3 bases: TGTGCCAGCAGCCAAGATGCATCGGGGTCGCAGTTCTTC. Its translation: CASSQDASGSQFF.

CDR3 sequence (DNA): TGTGCCAGCAGCCTCAACCTTCAGGGGGCGCATGGCTACACCTTC. Its protein product is CASSLNLQGAHGYTF. The chain recombines TRBV9 with TRBJ1-2, with TRBD1 identical over 8 bases. The CDR3 has 15 residues. Germline CDR1 is SGDLS and CDR2 is YYNGEE. J was trimmed by 6 bases and V by 4 bases; bases with no gene match: 11.